This T cell receptor (beta chain) was captured in a study of CD8 T cells in Susac syndrome. Study details: Active disease was present in five or six of the sequenced Susac syndrome patients, whereas roughly 8 of them were in remission. Findings and caveats of the study: When the CD4+ T cell repertoires of patients with Susac syndrome were examined, they did not show any clonal expansion.

Note on this clonotype: Its antigen remains unidentified.

Germline V lookup: CDR1 KGHSH, CDR2 LQKENI. V shed 3 bases and J 4 bases; nucleotides not matched to a gene: 2. There are 14 residues in the CDR3. Reverse transcription of roughly 0.5 to 1 ug RNA used random hexamers. Amplification of TCR beta CDR3 was carried out by immunoSEQ multiplex PCR, which covered 54 Vbeta and 13 Jbeta segments. Each CDR3 protein gets one entry after TCRdb re-called the immunoSEQ multiplex PCR reads with MiXCR. The data contain 150,000 to 200,000 distinct CDR3 sequences, roughly 90% of them singletons. The chain carries TRBV18 and TRBJ1-2; 10 nucleotides agree with TRBD1. Sequenced input: CD4+ T cells from PBMCs. This TCR came from a human donor with Susac syndrome. The CDR3 DNA follows: TGTGCCAGCTCACCCGGACAGGGGGTCTATGGCTACACCTTC. Translating gives CASSPGQGVYGYTF.